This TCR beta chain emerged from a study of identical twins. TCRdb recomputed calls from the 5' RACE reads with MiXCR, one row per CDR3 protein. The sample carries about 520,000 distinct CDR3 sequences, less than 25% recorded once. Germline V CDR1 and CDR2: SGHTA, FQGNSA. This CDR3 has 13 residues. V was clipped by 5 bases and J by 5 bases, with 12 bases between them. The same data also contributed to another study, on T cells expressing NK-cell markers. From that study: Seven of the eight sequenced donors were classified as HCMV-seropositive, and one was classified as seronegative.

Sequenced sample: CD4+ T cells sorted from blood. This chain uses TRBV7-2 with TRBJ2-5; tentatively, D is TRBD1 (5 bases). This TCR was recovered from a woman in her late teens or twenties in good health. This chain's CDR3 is CASSLGQHETQYF. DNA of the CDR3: TGTGCCAGCAGCCTCGGACAACACGAGACCCAGTACTTC.